The present T cell receptor beta chain was sequenced within a study of T-cell memory formation after mild COVID-19. Looking at the study overall: TCR clusters were largely donor specific.

Notes on the study in general: Shrinking CD4+ clones resided mostly in CM and EM, and CD8+ ones in EMRA.

V was shortened by 0 bases and J by 7 bases, with 21 bases between the two germline ends. Germline V lookup: CDR1 KGHDR, CDR2 SFDVKD. There are 18 residues in the CDR3. 5'RACE primed at constant segments yielded TCR alpha and TCR beta cDNA libraries bearing sample barcodes and UMIs. One entry per CDR3 protein, called by TCRdb with MiXCR from the 5' RACE reads. The sample includes 150,000 or so distinct CDR3 sequences, 11% of them seen just once. This clonotype showed up just a few times. Its antigen remains unknown. The chain combines TRBV24-1 with TRBJ2-1; tentative D call: TRBD2 (5 bases). The TCR comes from a man between 18 and 29 years old who had mild COVID-19 (a few samples of this study predate the infection). Cell type and time point are not known. Sequenced sample: PBMCs or a T cell subset sorted from them (not recorded which). This chain's CDR3 is CATSDLAHSRRLQNEQFF. The CDR3 DNA reads TGTGCCACCAGTGATTTGGCCCATTCGCGGAGGCTACAGAATGAGCAGTTCTTC.